This T cell receptor beta chain was identified in a study of OX40 agonist ivuxolimab in advanced cancers. Study overall: Patients enrolled in dose escalation were diagnosed with hepatocellular carcinoma, melanoma, renal cell or head and neck cancer.

Assay: immunoSEQ multiplex PCR; the TCRdb copy retains only in-frame clones and omits some. There are around 75,000 clones in the sample; roughly 90% occur only once, and roughly 10% lies in the top ten. Trimming cost V 3 bases and J 2 bases; bases outside gene matches: 5. The CDR3 covers 14 residues. Germline loops: CDR1 SGHNT, CDR2 YYREEE (reference sequence). In regard to this clone: The antigen remains undetermined.

Overall study findings and caveats: Patients who responded partially at 0.1-3.0 mg/kg showed clonal expansion ranking among the lowest. Compared with CD4+, CD8+ T cells on average had more expanded clones. Clonal expansion was seen in CD4+ and CD8+ blood T cells by week 6 at 0.1 to 3.0 mg/kg.

The chain employs TRBV5-4 and TRBJ2-7; 7 bases align to TRBD1. The material sequenced was CD4+ or CD8+ T cells sorted from blood, taken in a trial of the OX40 agonist ivuxolimab. This clonotype was sampled from an adult with an advanced solid tumor such as melanoma, head and neck, liver or kidney cancer. The CDR3 is CASSSGDRTYEQYF. For the CDR3, the DNA is TGTGCCAGCAGCTCAGGGGACAGAACCTACGAGCAGTACTTC.